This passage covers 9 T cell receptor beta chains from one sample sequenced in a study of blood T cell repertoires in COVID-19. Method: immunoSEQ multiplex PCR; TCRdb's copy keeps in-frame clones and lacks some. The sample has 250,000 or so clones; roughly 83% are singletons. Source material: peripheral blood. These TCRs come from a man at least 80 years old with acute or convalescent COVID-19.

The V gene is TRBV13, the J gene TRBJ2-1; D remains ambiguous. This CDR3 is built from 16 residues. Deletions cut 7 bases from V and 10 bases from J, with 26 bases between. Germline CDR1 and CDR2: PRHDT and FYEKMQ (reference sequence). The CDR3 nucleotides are TGTGCCAGCACCCGATTTTGGGCCTCCTCCCGCTTGGAGCAGTTCTTC. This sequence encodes CASTRFWASSRLEQFF.

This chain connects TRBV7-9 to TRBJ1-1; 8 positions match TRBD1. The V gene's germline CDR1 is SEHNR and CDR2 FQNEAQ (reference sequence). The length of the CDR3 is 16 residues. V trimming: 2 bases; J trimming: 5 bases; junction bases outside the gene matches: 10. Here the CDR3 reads CASSLTSGQGGTEAFF. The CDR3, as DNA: TGTGCCAGCAGCTTAACGAGCGGACAGGGTGGTACTGAAGCTTTCTTT.

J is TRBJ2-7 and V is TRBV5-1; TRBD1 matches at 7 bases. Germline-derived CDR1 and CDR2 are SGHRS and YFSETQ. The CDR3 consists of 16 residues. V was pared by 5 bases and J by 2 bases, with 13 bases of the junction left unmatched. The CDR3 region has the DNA TGCGCCAGCAGTGTGCTACAGGGGAATAAAGCCTACGAGCAGTACTTC. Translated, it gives CASSVLQGNKAYEQYF.

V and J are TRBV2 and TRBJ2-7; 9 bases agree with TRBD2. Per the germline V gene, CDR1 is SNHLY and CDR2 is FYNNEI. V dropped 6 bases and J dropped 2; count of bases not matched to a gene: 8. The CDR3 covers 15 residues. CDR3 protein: CASSQSAGGAYEQYF. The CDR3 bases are TGTGCCAGCAGCCAATCAGCGGGGGGCGCCTACGAGCAGTACTTC. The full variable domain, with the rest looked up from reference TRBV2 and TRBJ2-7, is EPEVTQTPSHQVTQMGQEVILRCVPISNHLYFYWYRQILGQKVEFLVSFYNNEISEKSEIFDDQFSVERPDGSNFTLKIRSTKLEDSAMYFCASSQSAGGAYEQYFGPGTRLTVT.

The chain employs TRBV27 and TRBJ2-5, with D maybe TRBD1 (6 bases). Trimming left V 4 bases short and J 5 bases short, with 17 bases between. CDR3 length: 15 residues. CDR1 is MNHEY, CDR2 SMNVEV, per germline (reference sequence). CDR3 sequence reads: CASSYSTGPSETQYF. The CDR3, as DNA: TGTGCCAGCAGTTACTCCACAGGGCCGAGCGAGACCCAGTACTTC.

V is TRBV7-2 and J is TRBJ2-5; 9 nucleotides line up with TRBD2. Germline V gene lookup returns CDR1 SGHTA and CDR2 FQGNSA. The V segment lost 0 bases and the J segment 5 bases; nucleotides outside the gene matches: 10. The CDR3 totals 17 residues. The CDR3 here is CASSLAGLAGVKETQYF. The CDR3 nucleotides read TGTGCCAGCAGCTTAGCGGGATTAGCGGGAGTTAAGGAGACCCAGTACTTC. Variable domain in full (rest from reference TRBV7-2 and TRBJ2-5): GAGVSQSPSNKVTEKGKDVELRCDPISGHTALYWYRQSLGQGLEFLIYFQGNSAPDKSGLPSDRFSAERTGGSVSTLTIQRTQQEDSAVYLCASSLAGLAGVKETQYFGPGTRLLVL.

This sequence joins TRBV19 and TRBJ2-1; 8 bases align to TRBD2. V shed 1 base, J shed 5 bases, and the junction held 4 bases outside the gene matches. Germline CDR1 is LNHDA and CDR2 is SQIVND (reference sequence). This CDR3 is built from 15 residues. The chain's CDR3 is CASSIGTSGNNEQFF. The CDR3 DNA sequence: TGTGCCAGTAGTATAGGAACTAGCGGAAACAATGAGCAGTTCTTC.

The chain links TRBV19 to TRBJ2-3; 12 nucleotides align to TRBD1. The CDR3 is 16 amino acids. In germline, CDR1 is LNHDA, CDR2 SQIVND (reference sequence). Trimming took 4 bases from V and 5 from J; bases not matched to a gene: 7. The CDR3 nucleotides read TGTGCCAGTAGTACTCTGAGGGACAGGGGGCGAGATACGCAGTATTTT. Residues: CASSTLRDRGRDTQYF. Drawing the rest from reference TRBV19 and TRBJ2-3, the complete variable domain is DGGITQSPKYLFRKEGQNVTLSCEQNLNHDAMYWYRQDPGQGLRLIYYSQIVNDFQKGDIAEGYSVSREKKESFPLTVTSAQKNPTAFYLCASSTLRDRGRDTQYFGPGTRLTVL.

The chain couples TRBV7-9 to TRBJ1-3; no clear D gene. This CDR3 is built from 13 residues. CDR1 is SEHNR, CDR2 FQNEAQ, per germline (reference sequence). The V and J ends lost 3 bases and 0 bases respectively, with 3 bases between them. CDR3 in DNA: TGTGCCAGCAGCTTCTTCTCTGGAAACACCATATATTTT. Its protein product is CASSFFSGNTIYF.